The clone carrying this TCR beta chain appeared once. Its antigen remains unknown. This record comes from a study of OX40 agonist ivuxolimab in advanced cancers. Study context: Three patients, one with hepatocellular carcinoma and two with cutaneous melanoma, achieved partial responses. Whole-study results and caveats: CD4+ T cells averaged fewer expanded clones than CD8+ T cells.

Assay used: immunoSEQ multiplex PCR; TCRdb lists only in-frame clones, some missing. The sample has about 45,000 clones, 88% seen once. Trimming at V came to 9 bases and at J to 5 bases, leaving 22 bases not matched to a gene. This CDR3 has 18 residues. Per the germline V gene, CDR1 is SNHLY and CDR2 is FYNNEI. The sequenced sample was CD4+ or CD8+ T cells sorted from blood, obtained in a trial of the OX40 agonist ivuxolimab. This chain joins TRBV2 and TRBJ2-7; TRBD1 matches at 10 bases. The receptor's source is an adult with an advanced solid tumor such as melanoma, head and neck, liver or kidney cancer. The CDR3 DNA reads TGTGCCAGAATCTACCGGGACAGGGGCCTGGGACGGGGCCACGAGCAGTACTTC. Amino acids: CARIYRDRGLGRGHEQYF. The full variable domain, completed using reference TRBV2 and TRBJ2-7, is EPEVTQTPSHQVTQMGQEVILRCVPISNHLYFYWYRQILGQKVEFLVSFYNNEISEKSEIFDDQFSVERPDGSNFTLKIRSTKLEDSAMYFCARIYRDRGLGRGHEQYFGPGTRLTVT.